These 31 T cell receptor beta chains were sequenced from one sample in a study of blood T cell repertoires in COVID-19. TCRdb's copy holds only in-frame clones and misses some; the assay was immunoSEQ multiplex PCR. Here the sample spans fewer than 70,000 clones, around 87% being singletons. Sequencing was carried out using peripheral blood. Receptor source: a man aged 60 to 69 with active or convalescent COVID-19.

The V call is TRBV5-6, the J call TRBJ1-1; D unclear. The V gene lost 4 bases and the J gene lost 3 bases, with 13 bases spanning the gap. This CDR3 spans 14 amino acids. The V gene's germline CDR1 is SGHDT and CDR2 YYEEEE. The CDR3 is CASSLAPGYTEAFF. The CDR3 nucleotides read TGTGCCAGCAGCCTAGCCCCGGGGTACACTGAAGCTTTCTTT.

CDR3 residues: CASSYLREGEKLFF. The CDR3 coding sequence is TGTGCCAGCAGTTACCTGAGGGAAGGGGAAAAACTGTTTTTT. The chain is built from TRBV6-6 and TRBJ1-4; no definite D call. Germline lookup yields CDR1 MNHNY and CDR2 SVGAGI (reference sequence). Trimming shortened V by 2 bases and J by 8 bases, and 12 bases separated the two germline ends. CDR3 length equals 14 residues.

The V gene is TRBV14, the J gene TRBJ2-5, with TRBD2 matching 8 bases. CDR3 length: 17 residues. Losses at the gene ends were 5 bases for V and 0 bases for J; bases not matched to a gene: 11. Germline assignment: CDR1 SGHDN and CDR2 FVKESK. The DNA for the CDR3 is TGTGCCAGCAGCAAAGGAGAGGGCGGGAGGTACCAAGAGACCCAGTACTTC. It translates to CASSKGEGGRYQETQYF.

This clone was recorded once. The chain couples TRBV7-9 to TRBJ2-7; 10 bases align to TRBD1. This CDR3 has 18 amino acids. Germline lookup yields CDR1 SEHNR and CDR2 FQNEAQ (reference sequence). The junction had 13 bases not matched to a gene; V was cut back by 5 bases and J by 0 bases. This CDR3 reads CASSPLGTGVPSSYEQYF. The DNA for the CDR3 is TGTGCCAGCAGCCCCCTCGGGACAGGGGTCCCCAGCTCCTACGAGCAGTACTTC.

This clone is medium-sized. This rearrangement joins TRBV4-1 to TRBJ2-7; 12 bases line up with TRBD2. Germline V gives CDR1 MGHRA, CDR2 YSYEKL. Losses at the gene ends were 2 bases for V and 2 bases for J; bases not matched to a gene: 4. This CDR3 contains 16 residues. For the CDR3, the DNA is TGCGCCAGCAGCCAACCCCGGACTAGCGGGACCTACGAGCAGTACTTC. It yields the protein CASSQPRTSGTYEQYF.

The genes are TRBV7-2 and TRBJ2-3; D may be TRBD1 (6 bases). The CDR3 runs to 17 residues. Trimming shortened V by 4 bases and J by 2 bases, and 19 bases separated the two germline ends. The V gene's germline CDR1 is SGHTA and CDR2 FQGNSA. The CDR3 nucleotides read TGTGCCAGCAGCTCGGCAAAAGTACAGGGAATCACAGATACGCAGTATTTT. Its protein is CASSSAKVQGITDTQYF.

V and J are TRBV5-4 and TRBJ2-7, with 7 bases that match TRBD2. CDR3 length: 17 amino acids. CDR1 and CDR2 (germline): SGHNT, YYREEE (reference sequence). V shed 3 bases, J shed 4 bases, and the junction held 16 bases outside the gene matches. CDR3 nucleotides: TGTGCCAGCAGCTGGGTCCCTGACGGGACTACCGGGTACGAGCAGTACTTC. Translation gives CASSWVPDGTTGYEQYF.

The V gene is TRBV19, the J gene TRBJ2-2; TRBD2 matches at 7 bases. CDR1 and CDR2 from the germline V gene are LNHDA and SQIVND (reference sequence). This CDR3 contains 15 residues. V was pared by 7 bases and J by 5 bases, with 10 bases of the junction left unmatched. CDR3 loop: CASNSGDYRTGELFF. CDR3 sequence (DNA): TGTGCCAGTAACTCGGGGGACTATAGGACCGGGGAGCTGTTTTTT.

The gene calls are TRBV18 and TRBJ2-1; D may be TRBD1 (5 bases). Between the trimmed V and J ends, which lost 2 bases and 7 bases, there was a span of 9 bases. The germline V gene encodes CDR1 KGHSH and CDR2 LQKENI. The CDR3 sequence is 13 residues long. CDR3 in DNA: TGTGCCAGCTCACCAGGGGCGCGGAATGAGCAGTTCTTC. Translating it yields CASSPGARNEQFF.

The CDR3 region is CSVVIAGAAYNEQFF. CDR3 nucleotide sequence: TGCAGCGTTGTGATAGCGGGGGCAGCCTACAATGAGCAGTTCTTC. This sequence joins TRBV29-1 and TRBJ2-1, with 9 bases lining up with TRBD2. Trimming cost V 4 bases and J 2 bases; bases outside gene matches: 6. Germline loops: CDR1 SQVTM, CDR2 ANQGSEA. The CDR3 spans 15 residues.

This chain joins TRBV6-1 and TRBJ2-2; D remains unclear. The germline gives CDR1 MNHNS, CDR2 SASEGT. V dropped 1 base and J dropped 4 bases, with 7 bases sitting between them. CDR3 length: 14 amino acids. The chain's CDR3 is CASSEGTSTGELFF. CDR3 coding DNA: TGTGCCAGCAGTGAAGGAACATCCACCGGGGAGCTGTTTTTT.

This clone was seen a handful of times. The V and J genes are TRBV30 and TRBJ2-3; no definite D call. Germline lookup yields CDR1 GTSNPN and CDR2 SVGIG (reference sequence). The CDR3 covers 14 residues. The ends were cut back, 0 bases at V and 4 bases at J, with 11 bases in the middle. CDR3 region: CAWSVSHPPDTQYF. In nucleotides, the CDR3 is TGTGCCTGGAGTGTTTCACACCCCCCAGATACGCAGTATTTT.

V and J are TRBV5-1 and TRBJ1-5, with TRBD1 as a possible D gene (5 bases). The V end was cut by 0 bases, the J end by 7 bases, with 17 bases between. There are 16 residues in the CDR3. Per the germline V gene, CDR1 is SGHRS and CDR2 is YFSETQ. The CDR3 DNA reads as TGCGCCAGCAGCTTGGTGGCGGGACTTATAGACCAGCCCCAGCATTTT. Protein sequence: CASSLVAGLIDQPQHF.

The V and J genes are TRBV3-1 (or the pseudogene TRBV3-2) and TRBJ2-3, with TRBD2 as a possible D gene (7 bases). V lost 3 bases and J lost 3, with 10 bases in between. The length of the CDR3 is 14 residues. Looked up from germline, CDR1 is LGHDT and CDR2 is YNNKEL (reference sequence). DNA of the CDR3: TGTGCCAGCAGCCAGGAGGGGGGGACAGATACGCAGTATTTT. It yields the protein CASSQEGGTDTQYF.

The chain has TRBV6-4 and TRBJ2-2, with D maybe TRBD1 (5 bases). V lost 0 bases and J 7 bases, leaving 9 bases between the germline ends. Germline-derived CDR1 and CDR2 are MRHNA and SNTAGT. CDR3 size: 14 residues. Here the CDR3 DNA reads TGTGCCAGCAGTGACTCGACAGATTACGGGGAGCTGTTTTTT. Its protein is CASSDSTDYGELFF.

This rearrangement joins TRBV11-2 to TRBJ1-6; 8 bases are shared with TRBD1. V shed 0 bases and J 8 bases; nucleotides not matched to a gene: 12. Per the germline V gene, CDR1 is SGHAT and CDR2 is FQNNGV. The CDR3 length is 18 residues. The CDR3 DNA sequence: TGTGCCAGCAGCTTAGATGGTGACAGGGGCTCCGGAGATTCACCCCTCCACTTT. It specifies CASSLDGDRGSGDSPLHF.

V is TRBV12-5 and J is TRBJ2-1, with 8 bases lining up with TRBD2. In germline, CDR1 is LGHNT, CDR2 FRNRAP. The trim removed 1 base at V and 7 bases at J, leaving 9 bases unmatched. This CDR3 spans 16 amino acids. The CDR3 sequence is CASGLAGLAERNEQFF. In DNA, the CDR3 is TGTGCTAGTGGTTTGGCCGGACTAGCAGAACGGAATGAGCAGTTCTTC. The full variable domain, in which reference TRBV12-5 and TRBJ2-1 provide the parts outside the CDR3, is DARVTQTPRHKVTEMGQEVTMRCQPILGHNTVFWYRQTMMQGLELLAYFRNRAPLDDSGMPKDRFSAEMPDATLATLKIQPSEPRDSAVYFCASGLAGLAERNEQFFGPGTRLTVL.

For the CDR3, the DNA is TGTGCCAGCAGCCCCGTAGGAGCGGGGGGCGAAGAGACCCAGTACTTC. It encodes CASSPVGAGGEETQYF. This chain connects TRBV9 to TRBJ2-5; 9 bases match TRBD2. The CDR3 loop spans 16 amino acids. The V segment lost 4 bases and the J segment 3 bases; nucleotides outside the gene matches: 10. CDR1 SGDLS and CDR2 YYNGEE come from the germline V gene.

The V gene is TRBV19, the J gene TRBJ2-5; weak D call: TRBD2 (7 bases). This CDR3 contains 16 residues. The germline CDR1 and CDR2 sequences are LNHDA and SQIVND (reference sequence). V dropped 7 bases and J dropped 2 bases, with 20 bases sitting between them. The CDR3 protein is CASTRRGGGGQETQYF. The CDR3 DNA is TGTGCCAGTACCCGGAGGGGGGGAGGCGGTCAAGAGACCCAGTACTTC. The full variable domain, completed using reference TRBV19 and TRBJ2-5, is DGGITQSPKYLFRKEGQNVTLSCEQNLNHDAMYWYRQDPGQGLRLIYYSQIVNDFQKGDIAEGYSVSREKKESFPLTVTSAQKNPTAFYLCASTRRGGGGQETQYFGPGTRLLVL.

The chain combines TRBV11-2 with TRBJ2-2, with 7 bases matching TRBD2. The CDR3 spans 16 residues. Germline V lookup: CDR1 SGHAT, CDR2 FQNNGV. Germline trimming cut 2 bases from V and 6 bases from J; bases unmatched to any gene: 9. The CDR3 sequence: CASSLTAGRVSGELFF. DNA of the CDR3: TGTGCCAGCAGCTTAACGGCAGGGAGGGTCTCCGGGGAGCTGTTTTTT.

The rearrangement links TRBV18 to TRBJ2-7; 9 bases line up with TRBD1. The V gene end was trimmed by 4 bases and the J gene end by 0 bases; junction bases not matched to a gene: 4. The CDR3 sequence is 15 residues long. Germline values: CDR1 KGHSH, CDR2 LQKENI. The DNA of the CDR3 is TGTGCCAGCTCACAAGGGACAGGGAGCTCCTACGAGCAGTACTTC. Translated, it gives CASSQGTGSSYEQYF.

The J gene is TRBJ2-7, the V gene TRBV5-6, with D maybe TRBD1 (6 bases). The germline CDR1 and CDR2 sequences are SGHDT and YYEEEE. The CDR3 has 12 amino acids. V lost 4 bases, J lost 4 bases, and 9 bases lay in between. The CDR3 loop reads CASSATGYEQYF. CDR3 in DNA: TGTGCCAGCAGCGCTACAGGGTACGAGCAGTACTTC.

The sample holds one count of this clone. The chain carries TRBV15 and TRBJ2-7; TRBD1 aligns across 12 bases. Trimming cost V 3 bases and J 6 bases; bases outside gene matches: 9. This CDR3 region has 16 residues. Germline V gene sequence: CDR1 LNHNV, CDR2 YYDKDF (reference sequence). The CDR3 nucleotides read TGTGCCACCAGCAGGGGGACAGGGGGCTTCTCGAGCGAGCAGTACTTC. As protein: CATSRGTGGFSSEQYF. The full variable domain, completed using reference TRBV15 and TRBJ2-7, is DAMVIQNPRYQVTQFGKPVTLSCSQTLNHNVMYWYQQKSSQAPKLLFHYYDKDFNNEADTPDNFQSRRPNTSFCFLDIRSPGLGDTAMYLCATSRGTGGFSSEQYFGPGTRLTVT.

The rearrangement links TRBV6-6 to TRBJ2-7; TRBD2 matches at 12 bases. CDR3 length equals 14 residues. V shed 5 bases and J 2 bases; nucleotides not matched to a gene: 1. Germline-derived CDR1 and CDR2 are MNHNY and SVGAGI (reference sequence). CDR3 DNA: TGTGCCAGCAGTCGGACTAGCGGGACCTACGAGCAGTACTTC. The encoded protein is CASSRTSGTYEQYF.

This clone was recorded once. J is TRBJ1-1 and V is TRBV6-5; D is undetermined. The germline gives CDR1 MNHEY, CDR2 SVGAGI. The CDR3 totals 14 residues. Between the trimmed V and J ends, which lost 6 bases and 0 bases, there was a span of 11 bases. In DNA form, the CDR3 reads TGTGCCAGCAGGGAGACGGTTATGAACACTGAAGCTTTCTTT. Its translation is CASRETVMNTEAFF.

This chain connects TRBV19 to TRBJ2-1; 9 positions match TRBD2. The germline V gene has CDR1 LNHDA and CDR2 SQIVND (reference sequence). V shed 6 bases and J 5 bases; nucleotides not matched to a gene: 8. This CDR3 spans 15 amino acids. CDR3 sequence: CASRRGAGGNNEQFF. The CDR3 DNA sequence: TGTGCCAGTAGACGAGGTGCGGGAGGGAACAATGAGCAGTTCTTC.

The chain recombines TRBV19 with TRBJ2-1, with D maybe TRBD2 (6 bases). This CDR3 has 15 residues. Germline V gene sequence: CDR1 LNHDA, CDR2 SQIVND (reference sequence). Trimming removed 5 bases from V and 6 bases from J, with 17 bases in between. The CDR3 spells CASSSRGAGFNEQFF. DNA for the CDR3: TGTGCCAGTAGTTCTAGAGGGGCGGGATTCAATGAGCAGTTCTTC. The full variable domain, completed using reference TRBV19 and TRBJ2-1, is DGGITQSPKYLFRKEGQNVTLSCEQNLNHDAMYWYRQDPGQGLRLIYYSQIVNDFQKGDIAEGYSVSREKKESFPLTVTSAQKNPTAFYLCASSSRGAGFNEQFFGPGTRLTVL.

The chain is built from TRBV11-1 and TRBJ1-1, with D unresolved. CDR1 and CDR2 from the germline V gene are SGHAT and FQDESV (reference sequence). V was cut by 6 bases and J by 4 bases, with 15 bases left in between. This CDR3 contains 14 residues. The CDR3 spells CASSFPGSLTEAFF. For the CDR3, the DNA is TGTGCCAGCAGTTTCCCCGGGTCCCTCACTGAAGCTTTCTTT.

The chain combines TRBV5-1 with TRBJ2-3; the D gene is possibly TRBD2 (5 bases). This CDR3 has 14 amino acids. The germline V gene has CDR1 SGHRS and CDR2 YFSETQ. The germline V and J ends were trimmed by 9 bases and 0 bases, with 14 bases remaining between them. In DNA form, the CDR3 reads TGCGCCACCTCACGGGGTCGAAGCACAGATACGCAGTATTTT. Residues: CATSRGRSTDTQYF.

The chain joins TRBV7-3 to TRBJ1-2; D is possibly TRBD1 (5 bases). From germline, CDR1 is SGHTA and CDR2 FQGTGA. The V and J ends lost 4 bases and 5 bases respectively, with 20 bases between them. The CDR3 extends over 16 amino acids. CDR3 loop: CASSSLAGGGVYGYTF. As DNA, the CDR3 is TGTGCCAGCAGCTCCCTCGCCGGGGGAGGGGTGTATGGCTACACCTTC. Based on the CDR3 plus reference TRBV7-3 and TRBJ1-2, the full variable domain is GAGVSQTPSNKVTEKGKYVELRCDPISGHTALYWYRQSLGQGPEFLIYFQGTGAADDSGLPNDRFFAVRPEGSVSTLKIQRTERGDSAVYLCASSSLAGGGVYGYTFGSGTRLTVV.

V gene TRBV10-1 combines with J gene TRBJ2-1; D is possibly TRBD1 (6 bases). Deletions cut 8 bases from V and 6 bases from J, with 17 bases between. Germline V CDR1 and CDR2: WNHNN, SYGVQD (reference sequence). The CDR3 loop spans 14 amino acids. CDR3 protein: CASGPGVLPNEQFF. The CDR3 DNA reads TGCGCCAGCGGACCAGGGGTTCTTCCCAATGAGCAGTTCTTC.